This T cell receptor (beta chain) came from a study of neurological immune-mediated disorders. Study context: Among the 35 or so patients with multiple sclerosis, roughly 31 were relapsing-remitting, while 3 were secondary progressive. Study-wide findings and caveats: Sharing of CDR3 amino acid sequences among expanded clones across subjects was absent, suggesting private repertoires in all groups.

Trimming removed 2 bases at V and 0 bases at J, with 6 bases between. Germline V CDR1 and CDR2: SGHRS, YFSETQ. This CDR3 comprises 14 residues. PBMCs stored at -80 C, numbering 2 million, were the origin of the unsorted libraries. Using its own MiXCR run on the 5' RACE reads, TCRdb lists one record per CDR3 protein. The table lists about 71,000 distinct CDR3 sequences, 3.4% of them singletons. This clonotype was recorded many times. Its antigen is unknown. This chain connects TRBV5-1 to TRBJ2-4; D remains unclear. Sequenced input: PBMCs. The receptor was isolated from a man aged 35-49 years with multiple sclerosis. The CDR3 spells CASSLGIAKNIQYF. The CDR3 nucleotides are TGCGCCAGCAGCTTAGGGATAGCCAAAAACATTCAGTACTTC.